What follows is one TCR beta chain and its context. The antigen remains unidentified. Time point defined: pretreatment peripheral blood. The record originates from a study of PD-L1 blockade in urothelial cancer. Looking at the study overall: Males with bladder-origin urothelial cancer constituted about 90% of the roughly 30 patients. Counts from blood samples showed a median of about 150,000 T cells. General study results and limits: Sub-median blood TCR clonality before treatment predicted longer survival.

Repertoires were generated with immunoSEQ multiplex PCR, while TCRdb's copy carries only in-frame clones and drops some. This sample carries approximately 48,000 clones, approximately 85% of them seen once, and the ten largest clones take around 9.3%. This sequence originates from a man aged 70-80 years with urothelial cancer. Sequenced material: PBMCs, taken around atezolizumab (anti-PD-L1) treatment.

The CDR3 protein is CASSGRQGAFSYEQYF. In DNA form, the CDR3 reads TGTGCCAGTAGTGGAAGACAGGGGGCCTTCTCCTACGAGCAGTACTTC. The V call is TRBV19, the J call TRBJ2-7; 10 nucleotides match TRBD1. The CDR3 is 16 amino acids. Per germline, CDR1 LNHDA and CDR2 SQIVND (reference sequence). Losses at the gene ends were 5 bases for V and 0 bases for J; bases not matched to a gene: 7.